This is a list of T cell receptor beta chains from one sample in a study of blood T cell repertoires in COVID-19. This table comes from immunoSEQ multiplex PCR, and its TCRdb copy is limited to in-frame clones, with some not included. The sample has roughly 250,000 clones, approximately 90% seen once. The source material was PBMCs or T cells enriched from blood (not recorded which). The receptor set was obtained from a woman in her twenties or thirties with acute COVID-19. Each CDR3 is given with its conserved first and last residue. Each record gives: D gene, J gene, V gene, clone size, CDR3 length, CDR3 DNA, CDR3 protein. The D gene is left open where the match is weak. For some rows the clone size is stated as once, few or many, or as a class when expanded; others skip it.

d_call: TRBD2; j_call: TRBJ2-1; v_call: TRBV11-2; clone_size: few; cdr3_length: 14; cdr3_nt: TGTGCCAGCAGCCCCCGGACTAGCAGAAATGAGCAGTTCTTC; cdr3_aa: CASSPRTSRNEQFF
d_call: -; j_call: TRBJ2-7; v_call: TRBV6-2/TRBV6-3; clone_size: -; cdr3_length: 14; cdr3_nt: TGTGCCAGCAGTTATCGTGGCGGCGACTACGAGCAGTACTTC; cdr3_aa: CASSYRGGDYEQYF
d_call: -; j_call: TRBJ1-1; v_call: TRBV27; clone_size: -; cdr3_length: 12; cdr3_nt: TGTGCCACCCGGTCAGGAAGGACTGAAGCTTTCTTT; cdr3_aa: CATRSGRTEAFF
d_call: TRBD2; j_call: TRBJ2-2; v_call: TRBV4-3; clone_size: -; cdr3_length: 21; cdr3_nt: TGCGCCAGCAGCCCTGAGGCTAGCGGGGGGTGGGCCACATGGGATACCGGGGAGCTGTTTTTT; cdr3_aa: CASSPEASGGWATWDTGELFF
d_call: -; j_call: TRBJ2-3; v_call: TRBV2; clone_size: -; cdr3_length: 14; cdr3_nt: TGTGCCAGCAATCGCGGGCTAAGCACAGATACGCAGTATTTT; cdr3_aa: CASNRGLSTDTQYF
d_call: -; j_call: TRBJ2-7; v_call: TRBV6-2/TRBV6-3; clone_size: -; cdr3_length: 21; cdr3_nt: TGTGCCAGCAGTTACTCATCTAAACCAACGGGGAGTACGCCCCGATTTTACGAGCAGTACTTC; cdr3_aa: CASSYSSKPTGSTPRFYEQYF
d_call: TRBD1; j_call: TRBJ2-7; v_call: TRBV5-1; clone_size: -; cdr3_length: 15; cdr3_nt: TGCGCCAGCAGCGATACAGGGGGCGCGGGCTACGAGCAGTACTTC; cdr3_aa: CASSDTGGAGYEQYF
d_call: -; j_call: TRBJ1-4; v_call: TRBV27; clone_size: -; cdr3_length: 15; cdr3_nt: TGTGCCAGCAGTTTAAGGGGCCTTGGGAATGAAAAACTGTTTTTT; cdr3_aa: CASSLRGLGNEKLFF
d_call: -; j_call: TRBJ1-5; v_call: TRBV19; clone_size: -; cdr3_length: 12; cdr3_nt: TGTGCCAGTAGTAATTATAATCAGCCCCAGCATTTT; cdr3_aa: CASSNYNQPQHF
d_call: -; j_call: TRBJ1-2; v_call: TRBV28; clone_size: -; cdr3_length: 14; cdr3_nt: TGTGCCAGCAGTTTGAACAACAGGGTGCGTGGCTACACCTTC; cdr3_aa: CASSLNNRVRGYTF
d_call: TRBD2; j_call: TRBJ2-3; v_call: TRBV5-1; clone_size: -; cdr3_length: 15; cdr3_nt: TGCGCCAGCAGTTCGGGACTAGCGGGGTTGGATACGCAGTATTTT; cdr3_aa: CASSSGLAGLDTQYF
d_call: -; j_call: TRBJ1-2; v_call: TRBV6-5; clone_size: -; cdr3_length: 15; cdr3_nt: TGTGCCAGCAGTTACTCGACCCCGGGTTGGAGTGGCTACACCTTC; cdr3_aa: CASSYSTPGWSGYTF
d_call: TRBD1; j_call: TRBJ1-6; v_call: TRBV7-2; clone_size: few; cdr3_length: 15; cdr3_nt: TGTGCCAGCAGCTCGGGACAGGGGGGGGATTCACCCCTCCACTTT; cdr3_aa: CASSSGQGGDSPLHF
d_call: -; j_call: TRBJ2-7; v_call: TRBV10-1; clone_size: -; cdr3_length: 14; cdr3_nt: TGCGCCAGCAGTGAGTCGCGACTAGGCTACGAGCAGTACTTC; cdr3_aa: CASSESRLGYEQYF
d_call: -; j_call: TRBJ1-1; v_call: TRBV10-2; clone_size: -; cdr3_length: 14; cdr3_nt: TGCGCCAGCAGGCATGGACAGACGAACACTGAAGCTTTCTTT; cdr3_aa: CASRHGQTNTEAFF
d_call: -; j_call: TRBJ2-1; v_call: TRBV7-7; clone_size: -; cdr3_length: 16; cdr3_nt: TGTGCTAGCAGCTTAGCCGTAGGGGGGGCGTACAATGAGCAGTTCTTC; cdr3_aa: CASSLAVGGAYNEQFF
d_call: TRBD1; j_call: TRBJ2-7; v_call: TRBV30; clone_size: -; cdr3_length: 14; cdr3_nt: TGTGCCTGGTCTCTTGGACAGGGGTCCTACGAGCAGTACTTC; cdr3_aa: CAWSLGQGSYEQYF
d_call: -; j_call: TRBJ1-2; v_call: TRBV7-9; clone_size: -; cdr3_length: 16; cdr3_nt: TGTGCCAGCAGCGGCCGTCCTAGGGGCGCTAACTATGTCTACACCTTC; cdr3_aa: CASSGRPRGANYVYTF
d_call: TRBD1; j_call: TRBJ1-6; v_call: TRBV28; clone_size: -; cdr3_length: 14; cdr3_nt: TGTGCCAGCCGCGGGACAGACTATAATTCACCCCTCCACTTT; cdr3_aa: CASRGTDYNSPLHF
d_call: -; j_call: TRBJ2-5; v_call: TRBV9; clone_size: -; cdr3_length: 14; cdr3_nt: TGTGCCAGCAGCAAAGACAACGTCCAAGAGACCCAGTACTTC; cdr3_aa: CASSKDNVQETQYF
d_call: -; j_call: TRBJ1-1; v_call: TRBV29-1; clone_size: once; cdr3_length: 13; cdr3_nt: TGCAGCGTTGTTCTTACGGAGCTCACTGAAGCTTTCTTT; cdr3_aa: CSVVLTELTEAFF
d_call: TRBD1; j_call: TRBJ1-3; v_call: TRBV5-1; clone_size: few; cdr3_length: 14; cdr3_nt: TGCGCCAGCAGCCTAACAGGGGAAGGAAACACCATATATTTT; cdr3_aa: CASSLTGEGNTIYF
d_call: -; j_call: TRBJ2-1; v_call: TRBV11-2; clone_size: -; cdr3_length: 14; cdr3_nt: TGTGCCAGCAGCTGGGCTAGCTCGGCGGATGAGCAGTTCTTC; cdr3_aa: CASSWASSADEQFF
d_call: -; j_call: TRBJ1-3; v_call: TRBV5-1; clone_size: -; cdr3_length: 14; cdr3_nt: TGCGCCAGCAGCTTGTTAGGGGGTGGAAACACCATATATTTT; cdr3_aa: CASSLLGGGNTIYF
d_call: -; j_call: TRBJ1-2; v_call: TRBV18; clone_size: -; cdr3_length: 13; cdr3_nt: TGTGCCAGCTCACCGGACAGCCAGAGGGGCTACACCTTC; cdr3_aa: CASSPDSQRGYTF
d_call: TRBD1; j_call: TRBJ2-5; v_call: TRBV4-2; clone_size: -; cdr3_length: 15; cdr3_nt: TGTGCCAGCAGCCAAGTGACAGGGGGGAAAGAGACCCAGTACTTC; cdr3_aa: CASSQVTGGKETQYF
d_call: -; j_call: TRBJ1-2; v_call: TRBV25-1; clone_size: -; cdr3_length: 14; cdr3_nt: TGTGCCAGCAGTGAATTTTTCTTCAACTATGGCTACACCTTC; cdr3_aa: CASSEFFFNYGYTF
d_call: TRBD1; j_call: TRBJ1-5; v_call: TRBV29-1; clone_size: -; cdr3_length: 14; cdr3_nt: TGCAGCGTTCGACAGGGGTATAGCAATCAGCCCCAGCATTTT; cdr3_aa: CSVRQGYSNQPQHF
d_call: -; j_call: TRBJ1-4; v_call: TRBV29-1; clone_size: -; cdr3_length: 15; cdr3_nt: TGCAGCGTTCGGGCGGCCGGGGGTAGTAATGAAAAACTGTTTTTT; cdr3_aa: CSVRAAGGSNEKLFF
d_call: TRBD1; j_call: TRBJ1-4; v_call: TRBV19; clone_size: -; cdr3_length: 14; cdr3_nt: TGTGCCAGTAGCCTAACAGGGGGAAGTGAAAAACTGTTTTTT; cdr3_aa: CASSLTGGSEKLFF
d_call: TRBD1; j_call: TRBJ1-2; v_call: TRBV4-3; clone_size: -; cdr3_length: 19; cdr3_nt: TGCGCCAGCAGCCAAGCTACAGGGGGCGGGCTCGGGTATATCTATGGCTACACCTTC; cdr3_aa: CASSQATGGGLGYIYGYTF
d_call: -; j_call: TRBJ1-5; v_call: TRBV6-2/TRBV6-3; clone_size: -; cdr3_length: 13; cdr3_nt: TGTGCCAGCAGTCAAACAGGGTATCAGCCCCAGCATTTT; cdr3_aa: CASSQTGYQPQHF
d_call: -; j_call: TRBJ1-1; v_call: TRBV6-2/TRBV6-3; clone_size: -; cdr3_length: 16; cdr3_nt: TGTGCCAGCACCCCGTCGGGGGGAGCAGAGAACACTGAAGCTTTCTTT; cdr3_aa: CASTPSGGAENTEAFF
d_call: TRBD1; j_call: TRBJ1-4; v_call: TRBV27; clone_size: few; cdr3_length: 18; cdr3_nt: TGTGCCAGCAGTAAGACAGGGGCCTTCACCTTGCCCAATGAAAAACTGTTTTTT; cdr3_aa: CASSKTGAFTLPNEKLFF
d_call: -; j_call: TRBJ1-2; v_call: TRBV7-2; clone_size: -; cdr3_length: 16; cdr3_nt: TGTGCCAGCAGCTTAGGGGTGGCAGGGCCTAGCTATGGCTACACCTTC; cdr3_aa: CASSLGVAGPSYGYTF
d_call: -; j_call: TRBJ2-2; v_call: TRBV9; clone_size: -; cdr3_length: 15; cdr3_nt: TGTGCCAGCAGCCCCACAGGCAGGGGGGCCGGGGAGCTGTTTTTT; cdr3_aa: CASSPTGRGAGELFF
d_call: -; j_call: TRBJ2-7; v_call: TRBV6-5; clone_size: -; cdr3_length: 13; cdr3_nt: TGTGCCAGCAGGTTCTCAGGAACCTACGAGCAGTACTTC; cdr3_aa: CASRFSGTYEQYF
d_call: TRBD1; j_call: TRBJ2-3; v_call: TRBV24-1; clone_size: -; cdr3_length: 18; cdr3_nt: TGTGCCACCAGTGACCCCCCCTTGGGACAGTGGGTGGTAGATACGCAGTATTTT; cdr3_aa: CATSDPPLGQWVVDTQYF
d_call: TRBD1; j_call: TRBJ1-1; v_call: TRBV6-5; clone_size: -; cdr3_length: 14; cdr3_nt: TGTGCCAGCAGTTACTCGACAGGGGCTACTGAAGCTTTCTTT; cdr3_aa: CASSYSTGATEAFF
d_call: TRBD2; j_call: TRBJ2-5; v_call: TRBV7-6; clone_size: -; cdr3_length: 17; cdr3_nt: TGTGCCAGCAGCCCACCTCGCGGGGGGGCCTTCCAAGAGACCCAGTACTTC; cdr3_aa: CASSPPRGGAFQETQYF
d_call: -; j_call: TRBJ1-1; v_call: TRBV5-6; clone_size: -; cdr3_length: 12; cdr3_nt: TGTGCCAGCAGCTCTTGGAACACTGAAGCTTTCTTT; cdr3_aa: CASSSWNTEAFF
d_call: -; j_call: TRBJ2-7; v_call: TRBV11-2; clone_size: -; cdr3_length: 16; cdr3_nt: TGTGCCAGCAGCTGGGGCCGCAGGACGAGCTCCTACGAGCAGTACTTC; cdr3_aa: CASSWGRRTSSYEQYF
d_call: -; j_call: TRBJ1-1; v_call: TRBV7-2; clone_size: -; cdr3_length: 15; cdr3_nt: TGTGCCAGCAGCTCATCCAGGGTACCGAACACTGAAGCTTTCTTT; cdr3_aa: CASSSSRVPNTEAFF
d_call: -; j_call: TRBJ2-1; v_call: TRBV14; clone_size: -; cdr3_length: 18; cdr3_nt: TGTGCCAGCAGCCAAGTACGAGGTTGGACAGAGACCTCCGATGAGCAGTTCTTC; cdr3_aa: CASSQVRGWTETSDEQFF
d_call: TRBD1; j_call: TRBJ2-5; v_call: TRBV7-9; clone_size: once; cdr3_length: 16; cdr3_nt: TGTGCCAGCAGCTTAGTTGAGGACAGGTCGAAAGAGACCCAGTACTTC; cdr3_aa: CASSLVEDRSKETQYF
d_call: TRBD1; j_call: TRBJ2-5; v_call: TRBV19; clone_size: few; cdr3_length: 15; cdr3_nt: TGTGCCAGTAGTACCGCAGCGACAGGGCCTGAGACCCAGTACTTC; cdr3_aa: CASSTAATGPETQYF
d_call: -; j_call: TRBJ2-5; v_call: TRBV5-1; clone_size: -; cdr3_length: 12; cdr3_nt: TGCGCCAGCAGCCGACAGGAAGAGACCCAGTACTTC; cdr3_aa: CASSRQEETQYF
d_call: -; j_call: TRBJ1-6; v_call: TRBV28; clone_size: -; cdr3_length: 18; cdr3_nt: TGTGCCAGCAGTTTATCCTTACAGGCCCTCTCCTATAATTCACCCCTCCACTTT; cdr3_aa: CASSLSLQALSYNSPLHF
d_call: TRBD1; j_call: TRBJ1-5; v_call: TRBV27; clone_size: -; cdr3_length: 16; cdr3_nt: TGTGCCAGCAGCCCTTCGACAGGGAATTTGGCTCAGCCCCAGCATTTT; cdr3_aa: CASSPSTGNLAQPQHF
d_call: -; j_call: TRBJ1-6; v_call: TRBV10-2; clone_size: -; cdr3_length: 15; cdr3_nt: TGCGCCAGCAGGGTCCTAAGTGAGAATAATTCACCCCTCCACTTT; cdr3_aa: CASRVLSENNSPLHF
d_call: -; j_call: TRBJ2-7; v_call: TRBV6-5; clone_size: -; cdr3_length: 14; cdr3_nt: TGTGCCACCCTGAGGGGGGACAGAGCCTACGAGCAGTACTTC; cdr3_aa: CATLRGDRAYEQYF
d_call: TRBD1; j_call: TRBJ2-3; v_call: TRBV5-8; clone_size: -; cdr3_length: 16; cdr3_nt: TGTGCCAGCAGCTTGGAGGGGACAGGGGGCGTAGATACGCAGTATTTT; cdr3_aa: CASSLEGTGGVDTQYF
d_call: -; j_call: TRBJ1-5; v_call: TRBV15; clone_size: -; cdr3_length: 14; cdr3_nt: TGTGCCACCAGCACTGACAAGTACGGTCAGCCCCAGCATTTT; cdr3_aa: CATSTDKYGQPQHF
d_call: -; j_call: TRBJ2-7; v_call: TRBV9; clone_size: -; cdr3_length: 12; cdr3_nt: TGTGCCAGCAGCGTATTCTCCGTTGAGCAGTACTTC; cdr3_aa: CASSVFSVEQYF
d_call: TRBD1; j_call: TRBJ2-7; v_call: TRBV9; clone_size: -; cdr3_length: 14; cdr3_nt: TGTGCCAGCAGCGAGGGACAGGGCTCCTACGAGCAGTACTTC; cdr3_aa: CASSEGQGSYEQYF